The 27 T cell receptor beta chains below were found in one sample sequenced in a study of blood T cells in healthy people across ages. Combining a sample-barcoded 5' primer with a J-beta primer mix, a second PCR ran for about 6 to 11 cycles. TCRdb recomputed calls from the 5' RACE reads with MiXCR, one row per CDR3 protein. This sample has 550,000 to 750,000 distinct CDR3 sequences, with 21% found just once. Sample: blood. All receptors come from a man aged 65-85 years in good health.

This clonotype came up once. The chain is built from TRBV5-1 and TRBJ2-4; possibly TRBD2 for D (5 bases). Trimming shortened V by 7 bases and J by 1 base, and 12 bases separated the two germline ends. The V gene's germline CDR1 is SGHRS and CDR2 YFSETQ. The CDR3 runs to 14 residues. The CDR3 DNA reads TGCGCCAGCTCTCCGGGATCGGCCAAAAACATTCAGTACTTC. Protein product: CASSPGSAKNIQYF.

Written as DNA, the CDR3 is TGTGCCAGCACGGGAGGGGGATCCCGAAACTATGGCTACACCTTC. Amino acid sequence: CASTGGGSRNYGYTF. The chain is built from TRBV28 and TRBJ1-2; TRBD1 might be the D (6 bases). Germline V gene lookup returns CDR1 MDHEN and CDR2 SYDVKM. This CDR3 is built from 15 residues. The germline V and J ends were trimmed by 7 bases and 2 bases, with 17 bases remaining between them.

This clonotype was seen a handful of times. This chain uses TRBV19 with TRBJ2-6; a possible D gene is TRBD1 (6 bases). The V gene's germline CDR1 is LNHDA and CDR2 SQIVND (reference sequence). The length of the CDR3 is 17 residues. The V and J ends lost 4 bases and 0 bases respectively, with 13 bases between them. Here the CDR3 reads CASSKGHTNSGANVLTF. The CDR3 DNA reads TGTGCCAGTAGTAAGGGACACACCAACTCTGGGGCCAACGTCCTGACTTTC.

Ten or more counts support this clonotype. The rearrangement joins TRBV6-4 to TRBJ2-1; no firm D call. There are 12 residues in the CDR3. The ends were cut back, 0 bases at V and 16 bases at J, with 13 bases in the middle. Germline values: CDR1 MRHNA, CDR2 SNTAGT. In DNA form, the CDR3 reads TGTGCCAGCAGTGACTCTGGAACTCCACGCTTCTTC. It specifies CASSDSGTPRFF.

This sequence joins TRBV20-1 and TRBJ2-5; TRBD2 might be the D (6 bases). The DNA end lines up better with TRBJ2-7; the J call may be wrong. Looked up from germline, CDR1 is DFQATT and CDR2 is SNEGSKA (reference sequence). CDR3 length: 14 amino acids. As DNA, the CDR3 is TGCAGTGCCACCCGGGCGGGAAGGCACTACGAGCAGTACTTC. Amino acids: CSATRAGRHYEQYF.

This clonotype was seen a handful of times. The chain uses TRBV27 and TRBJ2-2; TRBD1 is a possible D gene (6 bases). Germline loops: CDR1 MNHEY, CDR2 SMNVEV (reference sequence). This CDR3 contains 15 residues. V gave up 0 bases and J gave up 6 bases, with 11 bases separating them. This CDR3 reads CASSLSFDRPGELFF. The DNA for the CDR3 is TGTGCCAGCAGTTTATCTTTCGACAGGCCCGGGGAGCTGTTTTTT.

The chain uses TRBV20-1 and TRBJ1-3; D unresolved. In germline, CDR1 is DFQATT, CDR2 SNEGSKA (reference sequence). With 7 bases removed from V and 0 bases from J, the gap between germline ends came to 4 bases. The CDR3 is made up of 11 amino acids. The CDR3 spells CSVNSGNTIYF. Here the CDR3 DNA reads TGCAGTGTCAACTCTGGAAACACCATATATTTT.

The V gene is TRBV27, the J gene TRBJ2-7, with a possible D match to TRBD2 (5 bases). V was trimmed by 8 bases and J by 2 bases, leaving 16 bases between them. CDR1 is MNHEY and CDR2 is SMNVEV in the germline V gene (reference sequence). CDR3 length equals 14 residues. The CDR3 DNA is TGTGCCAGCCACCCCTCCGGGAAAACCTACGAGCAGTACTTC. It encodes CASHPSGKTYEQYF.

The chain recombines TRBV20-1 with TRBJ2-3; D is possibly TRBD2 (6 bases). The CDR3 spans 15 residues. Trimming cost V 5 bases and J 1 base, with 16 bases left between them. Germline V lookup: CDR1 DFQATT, CDR2 SNEGSKA (reference sequence). Here the CDR3 DNA reads TGCAGTGCTCCTTCGGGAGCTTCGGGCACAGATACGCAGTATTTT. Its protein is CSAPSGASGTDTQYF.

This clonotype was counted a few times. The rearrangement uses TRBV28 and TRBJ1-4; TRBD1 agrees at 7 bases. CDR3 size: 13 residues. J lost 6 bases, V lost 7 bases, and 5 bases had no gene match. CDR1 and CDR2 from the germline V gene are MDHEN and SYDVKM. The CDR3 region is CASNSGGDEKLFF. The CDR3 DNA follows: TGTGCCAGCAACTCAGGGGGGGATGAAAAACTGTTTTTT. The variable domain in full, completed from reference TRBV28 and TRBJ1-4, reads DVKVTQSSRYLVKRTGEKVFLECVQDMDHENMFWYRQDPGLGLRLIYFSYDVKMKEKGDIPEGYSVSREKKERFSLILESASTNQTSMYLCASNSGGDEKLFFGSGTQLSVL.

This clonotype has a handful of counts. The V and J genes are TRBV19 and TRBJ2-1; D gene unclear. Per the germline V gene, CDR1 is LNHDA and CDR2 is SQIVND (reference sequence). V was cut by 3 bases and J by 0 bases, with 12 bases left in between. The CDR3 loop spans 16 amino acids. The CDR3 protein is CASSIIPASSYNEQFF. The CDR3 DNA sequence: TGTGCCAGTAGTATTATACCAGCGAGCTCCTACAATGAGCAGTTCTTC.

The genes are TRBV21-1 and TRBJ1-4; TRBD1 was called by the table and not checked on the DNA. TRBV21-1 is reported as a pseudogene. The CDR3 loop spans 15 amino acids. CDR3 DNA: TGTGCCAGCAGCAAAGGGGGCAGCGGACCTCGAAAACTGTTTTTT. Residues: CASSKGGSGPRKLFF.

The chain recombines TRBV7-2 with TRBJ2-7, with D possibly matching TRBD2 (6 bases). V lost 3 bases and J lost 3, with 9 bases in between. The CDR3 length is 13 residues. Germline V gene lookup returns CDR1 SGHTA and CDR2 FQGNSA. CDR3 loop: CASSFRGNYEQYF. CDR3 coding DNA: TGTGCCAGCAGCTTTCGGGGGAACTACGAGCAGTACTTC.

The chain joins TRBV5-5 to TRBJ1-1; D perhaps matches TRBD1 (6 bases). CDR3 length equals 12 residues. Trimming removed 2 bases at V and 7 bases at J, with 9 bases between. Germline V gene lookup returns CDR1 SGHKS and CDR2 YYEKEE (reference sequence). In DNA, the CDR3 is TGTGCCAGCAGCTTTGACAGGCGTGAAGCTTTCTTT. The encoded protein is CASSFDRREAFF.

V usage is TRBV5-1 and J usage is TRBJ2-5; 11 bases align to TRBD2. This CDR3 is 14 amino acids long. Germline CDR1 reads SGHRS; CDR2 reads YFSETQ. Trimming took 4 bases from V and 8 from J; bases not matched to a gene: 7. Here the CDR3 reads CASSPGTSGATQYF. For the CDR3, the DNA is TGCGCCAGCAGCCCAGGGACTAGCGGAGCCACCCAGTACTTC.

The rearrangement links TRBV20-1 to TRBJ2-2, with D unresolved. Looked up from germline, CDR1 is DFQATT and CDR2 is SNEGSKA (reference sequence). CDR3 size: 12 residues. V was shortened by 0 bases and J by 6 bases, with 5 bases between the two germline ends. The CDR3 region is CSARDLPGELFF. CDR3 bases: TGCAGTGCTAGAGATCTCCCCGGGGAGCTGTTTTTT.

This clonotype turned up a few times. The chain couples TRBV2 to TRBJ2-5; D is uncertain. The CDR3 totals 13 residues. V was pared by 0 bases and J by 5 bases, with 7 bases between. Looked up from germline, CDR1 is SNHLY and CDR2 is FYNNEI. For the CDR3, the DNA is TGTGCCAGCAGTGAAGCGCTTCGGGAGACCCAGTACTTC. Amino acids: CASSEALRETQYF.

This clonotype was detected only once. Without the conserved terminal phenylalanine or tryptophan, this CDR3 likely stems from a read error. This rearrangement joins TRBV28 to TRBJ2-1, with TRBD2 matching 12 bases. V shed 6 bases, J shed 1 base, and the junction held 13 bases outside the gene matches. The CDR3 consists of 19 residues. Per the germline V gene, CDR1 is MDHEN and CDR2 is SYDVKM. CDR3 sequence reads: CASSPIRTSGKASYNEQFS. The DNA of the CDR3 is TGTGCCAGCAGCCCAATCCGGACTAGCGGGAAGGCGTCCTACAATGAGCAGTTCTCC.

This chain links TRBV7-2 with TRBJ2-2, with no clear D. The CDR3 is made up of 15 amino acids. CDR1 is SGHTA, CDR2 FQGNSA, per germline. V was clipped by 1 base and J by 3 bases, with 9 bases between them. The CDR3 coding sequence is TGTGCCAGCAGCTTAGACCCCGGCGACACCGGGGAGCTGTTTTTT. Translating gives CASSLDPGDTGELFF.

This clonotype was seen ten or more times. The chain links TRBV28 to TRBJ2-5; no clear D gene. The germline gives CDR1 MDHEN, CDR2 SYDVKM. Trimming removed 1 base at V and 0 bases at J, with 6 bases between. This CDR3 region has 14 residues. CDR3 amino acids: CASSLYEDQETQYF. The DNA for the CDR3 is TGTGCCAGCAGTTTATATGAGGACCAAGAGACCCAGTACTTC.

V and J are TRBV20-1 and TRBJ1-1, with 8 bases aligning to TRBD1. Germline V gene lookup returns CDR1 DFQATT and CDR2 SNEGSKA (reference sequence). The V gene end was trimmed by 1 base and the J gene end by 4 bases; junction bases not matched to a gene: 5. The CDR3 runs 14 residues. The CDR3 DNA follows: TGCAGTGCTAGAGGGACAGGGTTAGGCACTGAAGCTTTCTTT. It encodes CSARGTGLGTEAFF.

The CDR3 DNA reads TGTGCCAGCAGCCAAGATGGTGGGGCTGAGCAGTTCTTC. This gives the protein CASSQDGGAEQFF. V is TRBV3-1 and J is TRBJ2-1, with D possibly matching TRBD1 (5 bases). With 0 bases removed from V and 9 bases from J, the gap between germline ends came to 9 bases. The CDR3 is 13 amino acids. Germline CDR1 LGHDT, CDR2 YNNKEL (reference sequence).

A few counts support this clonotype. The genes are TRBV14 and TRBJ2-5; TRBD2 agrees at 12 bases. The DNA matches TRBJ2-7 better at its end, which makes the J call doubtful. Looked up from germline, CDR1 is SGHDN and CDR2 is FVKESK. There are 15 residues in the CDR3. DNA for the CDR3: TGTGCCAGCAGCCTGCGACTAGCGGGAGAAGGCGAGCAGTACTTC. Translation: CASSLRLAGEGEQYF.

The chain is built from TRBV7-3 and TRBJ1-3; 7 bases align to TRBD1. V was pared by 4 bases and J by 2 bases, with 5 bases of the junction left unmatched. Germline V gene lookup returns CDR1 SGHTA and CDR2 FQGTGA. The CDR3 sequence is 15 residues long. In DNA, the CDR3 is TGTGCCAGCAGCTCCGAGACAGGGCCTGGAAACACCATATATTTT. Translating gives CASSSETGPGNTIYF.

In this sample, this clonotype turned up many times. This CDR3 is CASREQNTGELFF. In nucleotides, the CDR3 is TGTGCCAGCAGGGAACAGAACACCGGGGAGCTGTTTTTT. This sequence joins TRBV28 and TRBJ2-2, with D unclear. Trimming took off 6 bases at V and 1 base at J, with 6 bases between the two ends. CDR1 is MDHEN, CDR2 SYDVKM, per germline. CDR3 size: 13 residues.

V and J are TRBV5-1 and TRBJ1-2; D unresolved. The CDR3 runs 13 residues. Germline-derived CDR1 and CDR2 are SGHRS and YFSETQ. V dropped 2 bases and J dropped 6 bases, with 11 bases sitting between them. The CDR3 nucleotides are TGCGCCAGCAGCTTCGCCGATGGGGATGGCTACACCTTC. The encoded protein is CASSFADGDGYTF.

The chain recombines TRBV5-5 with TRBJ1-1; TRBD1 matches at 7 bases. V gave up 2 bases and J gave up 5 bases; unmatched junction bases: 9. Germline V gives CDR1 SGHKS, CDR2 YYEKEE (reference sequence). This CDR3 spans 15 amino acids. The CDR3 here is CASSLPYRGGTEAFF. The CDR3 DNA reads TGTGCCAGCAGCTTACCGTACAGGGGTGGTACTGAAGCTTTCTTT.